This TCR beta chain was recorded in a study of blood T cells in healthy people across ages (dated by TCRdb to about 2015). Describing the broader study: Template switching captured roughly one uniquely barcoded TCR beta cDNA molecule per two T cells in model experiments. Age-related changes in TCR beta repertoire diversity were measured in the study by deep sequencing normalized with unique cDNA molecular identifiers. The donors were split into four age groups: young (average around 15 years), middle-aged (nearly 40), aged (approximately 59) and long-lived (82). Donors of different ages were randomly distributed across sequencing lanes to avoid experimental bias. For two donors (one aged 18 to 29 and one aged 80 or older), the study analyzed two additional independent replicas of 1 million unique cDNA reads from the same blood draw. What the research found in general, with its limitations: As age increased, observed TCR beta diversity per million T cells dropped in a roughly linear way, and a significant reduction was already evident by age around 41. A strong correlation was found between observed TCR beta diversity and the percentage of naive T cells measured by flow cytometry. Conclusive comparison of naive and antigen-experienced compartments was prevented by the profiling of bulk unsorted PBMCs. The CMV infection status of donors was not known, potentially confounding age-related changes in expanded clonotypes. Compared with the aged group, the long-lived group had more naive CD4+ T cells, fewer expanded clones and increased TCR diversity, suggesting age selection. Total diversity estimates from one million sequenced T cells were considered lower bounds and underestimates.

The germline V gene yields SNHLY for CDR1 and FYNNEI for CDR2. Germline trimming: 4 bases from V, 4 bases from J; junction bases outside gene matches: 4. The CDR3 starts with the cysteine, ends with the phenylalanine, and has 14 residues. Only the CDR3 DNA stays, 42 bases, in frame from base 1. This clonotype has at least ten counts. This clone's antigen is unknown. Per-base quality was not reported, and no clone a single base away is much larger than it. Receptor amplification or capture employed 5' RACE. TCRdb names Illumina HiSeq 2500 as the instrument used. A second PCR of about 7 to 12 cycles was performed with a sample-barcoded 5' primer and a J-beta primer mix. Each TCR beta cDNA molecule received a unique molecular identifier from a template-switch 5' adaptor carrying 12 random nucleotides. Each sample yielded at least 3 million CDR3-containing paired-end reads. All of the RNA was converted into first-strand cDNA using the Mint cDNA synthesis kit, with a TRBC-specific oligonucleotide serving as the primer. Following uracil-DNA glycosylase treatment, all cDNA underwent a first 18-cycle PCR with the universal primers M1SS and BC2_uni_R. The original pipeline was this. For normalization, 1 million high-quality reads were randomly selected from each sample, with every read carrying a distinct molecular identifier. Reads sharing molecular identifiers were discarded rather than binned into consensus sequences. MiTCR, with a Q25 quality threshold and the strictest error-elimination algorithm, was used for CDR3 identification, clonotype clustering and error correction. A nonparametric unseen species model using Euler transformation provided a lower-bound estimate of total TCR beta diversity. Through fastp at Q25 and MiXCR, TCRdb rebuilt clones from the public reads, retaining in-frame beta chains. Rows are combined by CDR3 protein, so each entry shows the most common genes and DNA. TCRdb's processing, not the authors', yielded these V and J calls. This sample comprises around 1.7 million distinct CDR3 sequences, under 30% of them detected only once. About 8% of the sample rests with the top ten.

Systemically healthy Caucasian individuals from Russia, over 30 in total and aged roughly 6 to 95 years, were included as donors. Around 9.9 milliliters of peripheral blood were collected from each donor into EDTA-treated Vacutainer tubes. PBMCs were isolated by Ficoll-Paque density-gradient centrifugation, with at least 7 million obtained per sample. Trizol reagent was used to extract total RNA from PBMCs, with at least 5.5 micrograms per sample. For every donor, an aliquot of PBMCs went through flow cytometry to measure the percentages of naive CD45RAhigh/CD27high T cells. The receptor's source is a woman in her twenties or thirties in good health. The sequenced sample consisted of blood. The rearranged chain carries TRBV2 and TRBJ1-5; 7 junctional bases match TRBD1. The nucleotides are TGTGCCAGCAGTGGACAGGGAGATAATCAGCCCCAGCATTTT. Its translation is CASSGQGDNQPQHF.